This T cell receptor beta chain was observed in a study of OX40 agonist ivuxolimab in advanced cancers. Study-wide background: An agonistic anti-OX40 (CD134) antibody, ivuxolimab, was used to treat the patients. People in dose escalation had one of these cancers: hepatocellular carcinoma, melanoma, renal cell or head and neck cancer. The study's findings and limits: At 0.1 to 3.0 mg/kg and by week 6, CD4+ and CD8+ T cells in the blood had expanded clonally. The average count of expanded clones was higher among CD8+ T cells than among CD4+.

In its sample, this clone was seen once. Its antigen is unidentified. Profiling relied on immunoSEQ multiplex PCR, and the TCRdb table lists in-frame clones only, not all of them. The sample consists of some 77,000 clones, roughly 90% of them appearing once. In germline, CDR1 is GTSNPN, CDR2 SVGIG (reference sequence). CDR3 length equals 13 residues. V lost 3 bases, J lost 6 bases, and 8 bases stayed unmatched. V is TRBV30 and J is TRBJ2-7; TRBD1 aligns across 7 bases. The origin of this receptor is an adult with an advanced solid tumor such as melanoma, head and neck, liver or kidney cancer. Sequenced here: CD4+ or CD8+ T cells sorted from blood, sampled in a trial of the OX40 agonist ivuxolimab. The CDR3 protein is CAWRITGAAEQYF. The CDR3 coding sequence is TGTGCCTGGAGGATTACAGGGGCCGCCGAGCAGTACTTC.